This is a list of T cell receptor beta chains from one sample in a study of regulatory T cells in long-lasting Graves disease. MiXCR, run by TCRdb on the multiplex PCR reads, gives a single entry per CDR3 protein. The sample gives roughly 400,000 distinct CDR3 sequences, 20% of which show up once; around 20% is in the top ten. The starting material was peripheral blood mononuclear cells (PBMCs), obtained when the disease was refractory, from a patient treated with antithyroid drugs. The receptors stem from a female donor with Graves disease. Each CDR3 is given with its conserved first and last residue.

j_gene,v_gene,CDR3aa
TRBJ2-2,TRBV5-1,CASSETGTSVPGELFF
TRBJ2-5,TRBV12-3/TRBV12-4,CASNLGGREKETQYF
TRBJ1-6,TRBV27,CASTEVGGYNSPLHF
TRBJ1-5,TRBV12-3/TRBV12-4,CASSPRGALWGQPQHF
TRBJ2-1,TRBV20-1,CSASFTTNEQFF
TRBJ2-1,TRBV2,CASSALGRDRGFEQFF
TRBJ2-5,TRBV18,CASSPGATQETQYF
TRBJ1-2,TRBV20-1,CSVRLPGQGGRGYTF
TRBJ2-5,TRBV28,CASSLGGSQETQYF
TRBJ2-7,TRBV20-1,CSARVAGVSYEQYF
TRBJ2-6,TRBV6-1,CASRDSGVGANVLTF
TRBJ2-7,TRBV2,CASRQVLYEQYF
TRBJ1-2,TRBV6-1,CASSPGTGKDGYTF
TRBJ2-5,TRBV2,CASKLTAPETQYF
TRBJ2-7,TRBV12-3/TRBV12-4,CASSLEPERNEQYF
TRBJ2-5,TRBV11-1,CASSLSGSFGETQYF
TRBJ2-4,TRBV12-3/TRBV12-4,CASSPGLDLAKNIQYF
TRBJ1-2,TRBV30,CAWSPGVGYTF
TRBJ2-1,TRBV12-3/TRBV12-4,CASSREGLYNEQFF
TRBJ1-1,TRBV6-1,CASSTGTGVTEAFF
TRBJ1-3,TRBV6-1,CASSEAWGSGNTIYF
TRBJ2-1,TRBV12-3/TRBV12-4,CASRAPLAGENEQFF
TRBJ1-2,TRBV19,CASSMWRVIGYGYTF
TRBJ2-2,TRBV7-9,CASGDGTGNLGELFF
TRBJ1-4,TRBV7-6,CASSLQRQGLGKLFF
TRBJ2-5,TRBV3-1,CASSRPRGTQYF
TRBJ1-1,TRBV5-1,CASSGGTGNTEAFF
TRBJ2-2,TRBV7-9,CASSLAAQFANTGELFF
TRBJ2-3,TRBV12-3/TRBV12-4,CASSPPGRPTDTQYF
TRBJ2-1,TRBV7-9,CASRKGEAGGHYNEQFF
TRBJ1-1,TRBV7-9,CASSPTGGARTEAFF
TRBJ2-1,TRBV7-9,CASSGAGGSYNEQFF
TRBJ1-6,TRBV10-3,CAISNTGFGNSPLHF
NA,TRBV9,CASSVDPGTSGYEQFF
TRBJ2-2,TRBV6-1,CASRQQGIGELFF
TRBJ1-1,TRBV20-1,CSAGGGVNTEAFF
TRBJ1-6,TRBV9,CASSANPGQGIDSPLHF
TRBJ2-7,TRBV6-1,CASQQGAYGYEQYF
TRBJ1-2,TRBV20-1,CSTPQKPPIYGYTF
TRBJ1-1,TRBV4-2,CASSQDRQGGTEAFF
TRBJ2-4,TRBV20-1,CSASGAPGNIQYF
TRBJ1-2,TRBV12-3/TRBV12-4,CASRADRGHYGYTF